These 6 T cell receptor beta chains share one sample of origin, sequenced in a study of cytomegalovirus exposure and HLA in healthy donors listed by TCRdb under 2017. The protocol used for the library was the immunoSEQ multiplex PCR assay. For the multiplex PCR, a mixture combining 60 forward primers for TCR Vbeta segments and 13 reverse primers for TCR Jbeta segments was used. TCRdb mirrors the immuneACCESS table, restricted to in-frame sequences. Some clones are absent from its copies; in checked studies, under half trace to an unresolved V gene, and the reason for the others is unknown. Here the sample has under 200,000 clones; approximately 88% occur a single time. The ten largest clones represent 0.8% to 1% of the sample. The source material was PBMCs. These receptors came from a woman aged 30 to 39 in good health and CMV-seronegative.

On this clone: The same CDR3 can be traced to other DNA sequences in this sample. The CDR3 DNA reads as TGTGCCAGCAGCCCACTTCGGGATTCGACGCAGTATTTT. This gives the protein CASSPLRDSTQYF. This sequence joins TRBV7-9 and TRBJ2-3; the D gene is possibly TRBD2 (5 bases). CDR1 and CDR2 from the germline V gene are SEHNR and FQNEAQ (reference sequence). V was cut by 5 bases and J by 9 bases, with 15 bases left in between. The CDR3 runs to 13 residues.

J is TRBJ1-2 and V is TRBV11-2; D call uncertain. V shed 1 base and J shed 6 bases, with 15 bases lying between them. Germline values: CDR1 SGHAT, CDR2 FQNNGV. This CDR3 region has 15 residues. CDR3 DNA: TGTGCCAGCAGCTTAGTAAGGCGGGGTATGGATGGCTACACCTTC. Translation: CASSLVRRGMDGYTF.

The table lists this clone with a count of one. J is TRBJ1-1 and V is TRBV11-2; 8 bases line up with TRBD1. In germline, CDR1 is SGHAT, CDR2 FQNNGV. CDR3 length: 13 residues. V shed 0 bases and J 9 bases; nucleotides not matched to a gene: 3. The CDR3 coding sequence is TGTGCCAGCAGCTTAGACCCAGGGGGCAAAGCTTTCTTT. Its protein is CASSLDPGGKAFF.

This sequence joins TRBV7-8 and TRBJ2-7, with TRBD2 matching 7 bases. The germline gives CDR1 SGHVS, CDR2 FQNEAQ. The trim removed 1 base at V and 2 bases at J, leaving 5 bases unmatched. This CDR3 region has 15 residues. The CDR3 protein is CASSLVSSGAYEQYF. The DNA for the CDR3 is TGTGCCAGCAGCTTAGTTTCTAGCGGCGCCTACGAGCAGTACTTC.

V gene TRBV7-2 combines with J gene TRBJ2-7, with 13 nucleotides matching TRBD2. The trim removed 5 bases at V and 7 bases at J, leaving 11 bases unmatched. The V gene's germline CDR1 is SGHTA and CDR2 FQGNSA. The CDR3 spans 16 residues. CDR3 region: CASSAYGTSGVSEQYF. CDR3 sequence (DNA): TGTGCCAGCAGCGCATACGGGACTAGCGGGGTTTCGGAGCAGTACTTC.

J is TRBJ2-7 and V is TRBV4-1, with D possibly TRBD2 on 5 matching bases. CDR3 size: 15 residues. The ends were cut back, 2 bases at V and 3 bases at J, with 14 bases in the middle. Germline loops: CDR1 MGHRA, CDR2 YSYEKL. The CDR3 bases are TGCGCCAGCAGCCAAACCCCCGGGATGCTCTACGAGCAGTACTTC. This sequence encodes CASSQTPGMLYEQYF.